This T cell receptor (beta chain) was documented in a study of blood T cell repertoires in COVID-19. Study at large: Sample material is recorded as cDNA or gDNA derived from T cells, B-cell-depleted T cells, or PBMCs.

This CDR3 has 13 residues. Germline-derived CDR1 and CDR2 are GTSNPN and SVGIG (reference sequence). After removal of 0 bases from V and 11 bases from J, the junction contained 7 bases not matched to a gene. Original processing notes: Estimation of nucleated cell counts was performed using reference gene primer amplification. Repertoires were generated with immunoSEQ multiplex PCR, while TCRdb's copy carries only in-frame clones and drops some. V, J and clone size are those of that table, while D and trimming were read from the DNA. The sample yields approximately 67,000 clones, roughly nine tenths seen once. This clone was counted a single time.

The source of this sequence is a human donor in a cohort sampled during active COVID-19. The chain employs TRBV30 and TRBJ1-1; 9 bases are a match to TRBD1. Input material: peripheral blood. The CDR3 coding sequence is TGTGCCTGGAGTGTTCCGGGACAGGGAAATGCTTTCTTT. It encodes CAWSVPGQGNAFF.